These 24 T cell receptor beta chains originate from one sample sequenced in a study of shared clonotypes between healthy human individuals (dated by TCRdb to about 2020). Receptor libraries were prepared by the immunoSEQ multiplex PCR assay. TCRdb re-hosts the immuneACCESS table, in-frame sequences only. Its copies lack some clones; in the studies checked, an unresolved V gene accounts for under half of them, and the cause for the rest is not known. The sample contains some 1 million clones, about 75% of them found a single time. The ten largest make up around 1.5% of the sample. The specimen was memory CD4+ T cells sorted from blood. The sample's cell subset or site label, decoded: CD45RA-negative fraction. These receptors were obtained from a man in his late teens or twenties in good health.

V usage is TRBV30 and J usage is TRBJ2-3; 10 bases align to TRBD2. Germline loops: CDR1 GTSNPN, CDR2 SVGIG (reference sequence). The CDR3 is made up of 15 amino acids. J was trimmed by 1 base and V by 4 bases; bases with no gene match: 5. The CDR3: CAWTPGTSGTDTQYF. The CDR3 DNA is TGTGCCTGGACGCCTGGGACTAGCGGCACAGATACGCAGTATTTT.

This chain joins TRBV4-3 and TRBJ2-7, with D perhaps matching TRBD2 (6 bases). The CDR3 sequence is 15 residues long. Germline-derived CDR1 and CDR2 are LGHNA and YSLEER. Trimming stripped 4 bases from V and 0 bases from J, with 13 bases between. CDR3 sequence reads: CASSLLADTSYEQYF. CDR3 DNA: TGCGCCAGCAGCCTTTTAGCGGATACCTCCTACGAGCAGTACTTC.

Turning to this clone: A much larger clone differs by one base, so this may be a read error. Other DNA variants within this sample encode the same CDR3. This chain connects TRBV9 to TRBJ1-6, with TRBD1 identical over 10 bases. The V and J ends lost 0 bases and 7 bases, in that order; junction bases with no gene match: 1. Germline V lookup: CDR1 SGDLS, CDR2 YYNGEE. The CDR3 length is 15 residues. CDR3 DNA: TGTGCCAGCAGCGTAGGGACAGGGGGGAATTCACCCCTCCACTTT. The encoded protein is CASSVGTGGNSPLHF.

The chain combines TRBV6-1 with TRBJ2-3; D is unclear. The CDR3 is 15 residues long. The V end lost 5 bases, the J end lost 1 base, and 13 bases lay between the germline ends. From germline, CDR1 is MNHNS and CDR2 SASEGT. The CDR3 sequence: CASSWPIPGTDTQYF. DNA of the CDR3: TGTGCCAGCAGTTGGCCAATTCCGGGCACAGATACGCAGTATTTT.

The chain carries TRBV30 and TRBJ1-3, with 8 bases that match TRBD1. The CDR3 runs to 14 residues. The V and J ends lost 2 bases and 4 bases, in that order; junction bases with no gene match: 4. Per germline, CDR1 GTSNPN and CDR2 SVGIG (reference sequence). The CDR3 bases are TGTGCCTGGAGTCAGGGGGCAAGGGGAAACACCATATATTTT. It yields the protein CAWSQGARGNTIYF. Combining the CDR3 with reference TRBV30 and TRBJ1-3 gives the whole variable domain SQTIHQWPATLVQPVGSPLSLECTVEGTSNPNLYWYRQAAGRGLQLLFYSVGIGQISSEVPQNLSASRPQDRQFILSSKKLLLSDSGFYLCAWSQGARGNTIYFGEGSWLTVV.

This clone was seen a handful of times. CDR3 loop: CASSYRASYEQYF. CDR3 nucleotide sequence: TGTGCCAGCAGTTACAGGGCAAGCTACGAGCAGTACTTC. V usage is TRBV6-6 and J usage is TRBJ2-7, with D unclear. V shed 2 bases and J shed 3 bases, with 8 bases lying between them. This CDR3 has 13 residues. Germline lookup yields CDR1 MNHNY and CDR2 SVGAGI (reference sequence).

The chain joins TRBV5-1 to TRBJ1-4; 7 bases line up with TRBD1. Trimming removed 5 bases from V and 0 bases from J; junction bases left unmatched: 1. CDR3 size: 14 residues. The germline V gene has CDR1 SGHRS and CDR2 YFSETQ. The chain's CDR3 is CASRGTATNEKLFF. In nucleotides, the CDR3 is TGCGCCAGCAGGGGGACAGCAACTAATGAAAAACTGTTTTTT. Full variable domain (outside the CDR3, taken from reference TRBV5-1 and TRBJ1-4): KAGVTQTPRYLIKTRGQQVTLSCSPISGHRSVSWYQQTPGQGLQFLFEYFSETQRNKGNFPGRFSGRQFSNSRSEMNVSTLELGDSALYLCASRGTATNEKLFFGSGTQLSVL.

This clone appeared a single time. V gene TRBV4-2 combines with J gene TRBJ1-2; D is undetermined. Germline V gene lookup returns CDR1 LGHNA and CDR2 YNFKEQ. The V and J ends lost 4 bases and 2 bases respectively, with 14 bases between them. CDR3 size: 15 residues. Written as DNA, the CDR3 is TGTGCCAGCAGCCGGGCCGGAATCAAAAACTATGGCTACACCTTC. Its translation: CASSRAGIKNYGYTF.

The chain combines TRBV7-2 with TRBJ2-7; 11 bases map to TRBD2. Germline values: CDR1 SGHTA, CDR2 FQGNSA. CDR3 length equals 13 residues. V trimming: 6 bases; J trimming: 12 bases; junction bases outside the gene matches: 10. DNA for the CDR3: TGTGCCAGCAGTTTTTCCGAAGGACTAGCGGGGTACTTC. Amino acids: CASSFSEGLAGYF.

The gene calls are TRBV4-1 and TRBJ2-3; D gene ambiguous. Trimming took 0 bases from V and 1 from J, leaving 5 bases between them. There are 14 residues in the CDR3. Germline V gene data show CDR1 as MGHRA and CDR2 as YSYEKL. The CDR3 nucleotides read TGCGCCAGCAGCCAAGAGGCAGGCACAGATACGCAGTATTTT. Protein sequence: CASSQEAGTDTQYF.

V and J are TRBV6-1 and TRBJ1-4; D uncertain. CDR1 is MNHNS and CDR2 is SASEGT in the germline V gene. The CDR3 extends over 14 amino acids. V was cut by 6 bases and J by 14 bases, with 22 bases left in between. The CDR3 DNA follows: TGTGCCAGCAGCCATACCTCTACCCTGGGTAATCTGTTTTTT. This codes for CASSHTSTLGNLFF.

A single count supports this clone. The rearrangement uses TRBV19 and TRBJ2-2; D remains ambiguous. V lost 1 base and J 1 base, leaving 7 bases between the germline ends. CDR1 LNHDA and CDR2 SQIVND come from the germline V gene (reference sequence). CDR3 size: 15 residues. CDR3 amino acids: CASSIVNRNTGELFF. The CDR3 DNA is TGTGCCAGTAGTATAGTGAACAGGAACACCGGGGAGCTGTTTTTT.

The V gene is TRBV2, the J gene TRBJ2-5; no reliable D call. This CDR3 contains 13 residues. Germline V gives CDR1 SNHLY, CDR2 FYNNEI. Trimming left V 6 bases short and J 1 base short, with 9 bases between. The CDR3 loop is CASRGSSQETQYF. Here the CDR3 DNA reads TGTGCCAGCAGGGGGTCCAGCCAAGAGACCCAGTACTTC.

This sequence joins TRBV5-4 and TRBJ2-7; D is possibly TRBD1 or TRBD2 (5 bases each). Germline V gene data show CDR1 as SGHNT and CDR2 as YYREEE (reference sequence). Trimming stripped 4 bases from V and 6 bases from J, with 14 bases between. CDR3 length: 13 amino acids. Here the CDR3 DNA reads TGTGCCAGCAGCCCGGGACCCCACCTCGAGCAGTACTTC. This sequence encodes CASSPGPHLEQYF.

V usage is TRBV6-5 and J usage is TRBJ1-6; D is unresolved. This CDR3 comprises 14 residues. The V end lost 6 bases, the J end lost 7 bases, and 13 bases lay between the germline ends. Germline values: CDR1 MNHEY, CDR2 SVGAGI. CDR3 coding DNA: TGTGCCAGCAGACGAGGACGCCAGAATTCACCCCTCCACTTT. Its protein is CASRRGRQNSPLHF.

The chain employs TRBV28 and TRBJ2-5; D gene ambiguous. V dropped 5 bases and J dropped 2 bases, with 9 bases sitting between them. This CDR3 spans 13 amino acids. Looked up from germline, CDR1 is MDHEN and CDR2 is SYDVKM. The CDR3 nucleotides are TGTGCCAGCAGTAGGCCCACACAAGAGACCCAGTACTTC. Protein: CASSRPTQETQYF. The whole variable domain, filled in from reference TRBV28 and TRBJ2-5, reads DVKVTQSSRYLVKRTGEKVFLECVQDMDHENMFWYRQDPGLGLRLIYFSYDVKMKEKGDIPEGYSVSREKKERFSLILESASTNQTSMYLCASSRPTQETQYFGPGTRLLVL.

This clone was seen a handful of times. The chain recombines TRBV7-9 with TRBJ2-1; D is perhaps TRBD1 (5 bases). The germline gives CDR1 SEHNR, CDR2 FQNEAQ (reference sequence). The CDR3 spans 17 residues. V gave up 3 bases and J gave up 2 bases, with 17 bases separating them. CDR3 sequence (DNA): TGTGCCAGCAGCTTCCGGCAGGGTGGTTTTGCCTACAATGAGCAGTTCTTC. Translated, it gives CASSFRQGGFAYNEQFF.

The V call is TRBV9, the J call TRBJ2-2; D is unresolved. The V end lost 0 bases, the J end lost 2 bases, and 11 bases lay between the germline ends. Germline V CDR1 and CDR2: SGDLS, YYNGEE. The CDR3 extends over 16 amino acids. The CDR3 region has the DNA TGTGCCAGCAGCGTAGGAGTAGGGCTTAACACCGGGGAGCTGTTTTTT. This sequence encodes CASSVGVGLNTGELFF.

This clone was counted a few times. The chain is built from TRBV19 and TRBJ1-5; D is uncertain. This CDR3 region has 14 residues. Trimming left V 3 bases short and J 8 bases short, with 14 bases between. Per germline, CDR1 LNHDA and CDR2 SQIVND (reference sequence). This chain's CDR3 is CASSIGRRVEPQHF. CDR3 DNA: TGTGCCAGTAGTATCGGCAGAAGGGTAGAGCCCCAGCATTTT.

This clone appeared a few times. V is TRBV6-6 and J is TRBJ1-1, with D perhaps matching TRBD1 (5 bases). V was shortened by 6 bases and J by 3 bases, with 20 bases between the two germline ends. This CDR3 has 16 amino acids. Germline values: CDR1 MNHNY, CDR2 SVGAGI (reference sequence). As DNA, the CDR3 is TGTGCCAGCAGCCCTCGGGGGGTAGGGGAGGACACTGAAGCTTTCTTT. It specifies CASSPRGVGEDTEAFF.

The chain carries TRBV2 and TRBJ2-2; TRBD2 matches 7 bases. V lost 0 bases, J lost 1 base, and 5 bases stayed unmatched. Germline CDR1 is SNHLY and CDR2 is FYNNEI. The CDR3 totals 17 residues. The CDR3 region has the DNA TGTGCCAGCAGTGAAGCGCTTGGCGGGGGGAACACCGGGGAGCTGTTTTTT. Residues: CASSEALGGGNTGELFF.

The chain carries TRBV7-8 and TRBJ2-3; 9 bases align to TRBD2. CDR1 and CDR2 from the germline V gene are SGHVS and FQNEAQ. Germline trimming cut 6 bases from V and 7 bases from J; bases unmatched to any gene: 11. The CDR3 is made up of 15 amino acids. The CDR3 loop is CASSRRAGGPYTQYF. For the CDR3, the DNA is TGTGCCAGCAGTCGGAGGGCGGGGGGGCCGTATACGCAGTATTTT. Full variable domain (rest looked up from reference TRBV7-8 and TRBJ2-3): GAGVSQSPRYKVAKRGQDVALRCDPISGHVSLFWYQQALGQGPEFLTYFQNEAQLDKSGLPSDRFFAERPEGSVSTLKIQRTQQEDSAVYLCASSRRAGGPYTQYFGPGTRLTVL.

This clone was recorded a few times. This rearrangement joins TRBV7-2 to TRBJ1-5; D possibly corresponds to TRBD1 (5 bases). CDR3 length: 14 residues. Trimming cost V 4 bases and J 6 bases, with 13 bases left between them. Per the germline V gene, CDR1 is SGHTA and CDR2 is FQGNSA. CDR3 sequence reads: CASSSSAGTQPQHF. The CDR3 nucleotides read TGTGCCAGCAGCTCGAGCGCAGGGACTCAGCCCCAGCATTTT.

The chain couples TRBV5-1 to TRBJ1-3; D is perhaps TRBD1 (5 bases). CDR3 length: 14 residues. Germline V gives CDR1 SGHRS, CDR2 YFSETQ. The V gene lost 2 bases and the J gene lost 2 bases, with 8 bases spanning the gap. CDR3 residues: CASSFPGAGNTIYF. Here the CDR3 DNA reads TGCGCCAGCAGCTTCCCGGGGGCTGGAAACACCATATATTTT.